This record looks at one T cell receptor beta chain sequence and its context. Peripheral blood was drawn, approximately 10 milliliters per donor. PCR was performed a second time for about 7 to 12 cycles using a sample-barcoded 5' primer and a J-beta primer mix. Every molecule of cDNA carried a tag from a template-switch adaptor with 12 random nucleotides. TCRdb redid the calling of the 5' RACE reads with MiXCR, one entry per CDR3 protein. The sample records about 1,500,000 distinct CDR3 sequences, 28% being singletons. The data originate from a study of blood T cells in healthy people across ages. This clonotype was obtained from a woman younger than 45 in good health. Sequencing was done on a sample of blood.

Here the CDR3 DNA reads TGCAGTGCTAGAGGAGGAACACAGGGGGTCGATGAGCAATACTTC. Residues: CSARGGTQGVDEQYF. The gene calls are TRBV20-1 and TRBJ2-5; 8 nucleotides line up with TRBD1. The germline V gene has CDR1 DFQATT and CDR2 SNEGSKA (reference sequence). This CDR3 spans 15 amino acids. The V gene end was trimmed by 1 base and the J gene end by 14 bases; junction bases not matched to a gene: 18.